This T cell receptor (beta chain) was retrieved from a study of CD8 T cells in Susac syndrome. The CDR3 spans 13 residues. V lost 6 bases and J lost 8; bases outside the gene matches: 3. The germline V gene encodes CDR1 MNHEY and CDR2 SVGAGI. Sequencing of TCR beta was carried out in blood CD8+ and CD4+ T cells. FACS was used to enrich TEMRA cells, whereas the CD8+ and CD4+ T cells were obtained by negative isolation. Roughly 0.45 to 1 ug RNA was reverse transcribed with random hexamers. The TCR beta CDR3 was amplified by immunoSEQ multiplex PCR across 54 Vbeta, 13 Jbeta. TCRdb re-analysed the immunoSEQ multiplex PCR reads in MiXCR, keeping a single row per CDR3 protein. The sample holds approximately 270,000 distinct CDR3 sequences; just under 95% are singletons and the top ten take around 0.072%.

The rearrangement joins TRBV6-5 to TRBJ2-4; TRBD2 matches 11 bases. Sequencing was performed on CD4+ T cells from PBMCs. The TCR comes from a human donor with multiple sclerosis. CDR3 amino acids: CASRTGLADIQYF. CDR3 nucleotides: TGTGCCAGCAGAACGGGACTAGCGGACATTCAGTACTTC.